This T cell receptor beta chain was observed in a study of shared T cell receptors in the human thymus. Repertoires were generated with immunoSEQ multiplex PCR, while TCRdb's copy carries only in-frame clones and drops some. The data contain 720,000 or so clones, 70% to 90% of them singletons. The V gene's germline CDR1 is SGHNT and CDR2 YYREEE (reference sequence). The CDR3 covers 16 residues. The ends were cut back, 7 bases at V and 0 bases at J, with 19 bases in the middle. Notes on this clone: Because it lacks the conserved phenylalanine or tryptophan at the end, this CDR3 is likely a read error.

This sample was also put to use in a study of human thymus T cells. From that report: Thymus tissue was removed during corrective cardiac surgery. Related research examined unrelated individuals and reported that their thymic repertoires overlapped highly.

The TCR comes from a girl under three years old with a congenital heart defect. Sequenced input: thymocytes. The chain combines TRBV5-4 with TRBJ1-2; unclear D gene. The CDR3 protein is CASGAEEQPSNYGYTL. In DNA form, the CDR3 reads TGTGCCAGCGGAGCCGAGGAGCAGCCATCTAACTATGGCTACACCCTC.